This T cell receptor (beta chain) was sequenced for a study of T cell responses to AZD1222 COVID-19 vaccine (dated by TCRdb to 2020 to 2023). In the study overall: Because spike-specific TCR depth and breadth did not differ between the two schedules, AZD1222 recipients who got a second dose at roughly 4 weeks were pooled with those who got a second dose at roughly 12 weeks. A total of more than 230 trial participants underwent TCR sequencing, of whom 207 received two doses of AZD1222 and about 26 received two doses of the MenACWY control vaccine. Trial participants were enrolled by age into subgroups of 18-55, 56-69 and 70-plus years, and roughly 150, 30 and 60 TCR-sequenced participants, respectively, were included in these subgroups.

V has 1 base trimmed and J has 1 base trimmed; junction bases matching no gene number 4. The CDR3 runs 15 residues from the cysteine to the phenylalanine. The DNA shown is the 45-base CDR3, in frame from base 1. Via the germline V gene, CDR1 is SGHTA and CDR2 FQGNSA. Explained via the paper, the time point label denotes: baseline before first vaccination. Vaccinee samples came from UK trials COV001 and COV002, including a single-blind randomized controlled phase 2/3 trial of AZD1222 (ChAdOx1 nCoV-19) in healthy adults. For TCRbeta chain sequencing, PBMC samples from trial participants were taken at day 0 and at day 28 after the second dose. What the authors observed across the whole study: Conclusions about previously exposed vaccinees were limited because only five to seven AZD1222 recipients were SARS-CoV-2 seropositive at baseline. Spike-specific TCR breadth and depth rose significantly after two AZD1222 doses compared with day 0 and with MenACWY recipients. Because no samples from the day 14 peak response were available, repertoires could be characterized only after the peak T cell response. Reportedly, close to half of the unique spike-specific TCRs recognized epitopes lying outside the regions that are mutated in the B.1.351 and B.1.1.7 variants. Participants were mostly white British and included more females than males, and it was suggested by the authors that clonal diversity may have been underestimated. The 56-69-year group was small, and its depth increase did not reach significance, likely because of low power. CD4 TCRs associated with the vaccine covered the entire spike protein, and the dominant responses were in regions 160-218 and 743-854.

The CDR3 regions of human TCRbeta chains were analyzed by immunosequencing. The study's processing was this. Repertoire TCRs were matched against a reference library of SARS-CoV-2-specific TCRs generated with the MIRA antigen-specificity platform. Breadth was defined as the fraction of unique TCRs that were SARS-CoV-2-associated. Depth was defined as the fraction of total T cells that were SARS-CoV-2-associated. Using the MIRA data, each spike-specific TCR was mapped to the spike region that the TCR reacts to and placed in a CD4 or CD8 class. Log10-transformed breadth and depth values were compared by one-way ANOVA with Sidak's multiple comparisons tests. The clones in this table, taken by TCRdb from immuneACCESS, are in-frame only. Not every clone is retained; where verified, under half of the shortfall comes from an unresolved V gene, and the cause of the rest is unknown. That table is the source of V, J and clone size, and D and trimming were worked out from the DNA. The table for this sample lists 100,000 to 150,000 clones; over 75% of them were counted only once. The ten most abundant clones make up less than 6.5% of the sample.

Comment on this clone: The clone's antigen remains unknown. No base qualities exist here, and no much larger clone lies one base off it.

This receptor was obtained from an adult in good health. The material was peripheral blood, obtained on day 0 of AZD1222 vaccination. This sequence uses TRBV7-2 and TRBJ2-7; the central 7 bases match TRBD2. The nucleotides are TGTGCCAGCAGCTTAGGGACTAGTAGGTCCTACGAGCAGTACTTC. This is translated as CASSLGTSRSYEQYF. Extended through the reference TRBV7-2 and TRBJ2-7 proteins, this CDR3 yields the full variable domain: GAGVSQSPSNKVTEKGKDVELRCDPISGHTALYWYRQSLGQGLEFLIYFQGNSAPDKSGLPSDRFSAERTGGSVSTLTIQRTQQEDSAVYLCASSLGTSRSYEQYFGPGTRLTVT.